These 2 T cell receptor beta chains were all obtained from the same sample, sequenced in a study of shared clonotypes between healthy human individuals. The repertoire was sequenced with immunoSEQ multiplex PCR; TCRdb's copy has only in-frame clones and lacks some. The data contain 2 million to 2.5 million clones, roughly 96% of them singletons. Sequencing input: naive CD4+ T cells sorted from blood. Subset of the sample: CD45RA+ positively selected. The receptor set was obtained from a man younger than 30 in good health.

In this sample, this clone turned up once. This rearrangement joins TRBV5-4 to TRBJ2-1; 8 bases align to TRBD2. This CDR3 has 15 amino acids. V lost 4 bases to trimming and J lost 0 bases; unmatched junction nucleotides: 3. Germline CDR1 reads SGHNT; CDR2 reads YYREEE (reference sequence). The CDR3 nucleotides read TGTGCCAGCAGCCCCACTAGCGGCTCCTACAATGAGCAGTTCTTC. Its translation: CASSPTSGSYNEQFF.

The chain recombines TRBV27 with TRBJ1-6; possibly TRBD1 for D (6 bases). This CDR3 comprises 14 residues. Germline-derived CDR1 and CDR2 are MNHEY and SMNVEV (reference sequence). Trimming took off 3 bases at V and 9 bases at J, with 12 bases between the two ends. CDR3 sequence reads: CASSFGQLGSPLHF. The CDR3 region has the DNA TGTGCCAGCAGTTTTGGACAGCTCGGTTCACCCCTCCACTTT.